What follows are 4 T cell receptor beta chains derived from one specimen sequenced in a study of shared T cell receptors in the human thymus. TCRdb keeps only in-frame clones here, not all; method: immunoSEQ multiplex PCR. The data show approximately 730,000 clones, around 85% seen once. This sample also belongs to another study, concerning human thymus T cells.

The sample was thymocytes. The receptors here all came from a girl under two years old with a congenital heart defect.

The chain is built from TRBV19 and TRBJ1-5, with 7 bases that match TRBD1. CDR3 length equals 13 residues. V lost 6 bases to trimming and J lost 4 bases; unmatched junction nucleotides: 3. Germline CDR1 and CDR2: LNHDA and SQIVND (reference sequence). The CDR3 sequence is CASRGQPNQPQHF. For the CDR3, the DNA is TGTGCCAGTAGGGGACAGCCAAATCAGCCCCAGCATTTT.

The DNA for the CDR3 is TGTGCCAGCAGCTCCCGGGACAGGGAGACCGGGGAGCTGTTTTTT. This encodes CASSSRDRETGELFF. The chain employs TRBV5-6 and TRBJ2-2; TRBD1 aligns across 9 bases. V trimming: 3 bases; J trimming: 5 bases; junction bases outside the gene matches: 5. Germline V gives CDR1 SGHDT, CDR2 YYEEEE. CDR3 length: 15 residues. The whole variable domain, filled in from reference TRBV5-6 and TRBJ2-2, reads DAGVTQSPTHLIKTRGQQVTLRCSPKSGHDTVSWYQQALGQGPQFIFQYYEEEERQRGNFPDRFSGHQFPNYSSELNVNALLLGDSALYLCASSSRDRETGELFFGEGSRLTVL.

On this clone: This CDR3 is also generated by other DNA sequences in the sample. The chain is built from TRBV5-6 and TRBJ2-7; 7 bases are shared with TRBD1. Germline loops: CDR1 SGHDT, CDR2 YYEEEE. J gave up 5 bases and V 4 bases, and 6 bases lay outside the gene matches. The CDR3 spans 13 residues. The CDR3 region is CASSLDRAHEQYF. The CDR3 bases are TGTGCCAGCAGCCTAGACAGGGCACACGAGCAGTACTTC.

The chain has TRBV7-9 and TRBJ1-5, with D possibly TRBD1 on 6 matching bases. In germline, CDR1 is SEHNR, CDR2 FQNEAQ (reference sequence). The CDR3 covers 16 residues. V shed 1 base and J shed 5 bases, with 15 bases lying between them. Here the CDR3 DNA reads TGTGCCAGCAGCTTAGTAGGATGGGGGCGGGATCAGCCCCAGCATTTT. Protein: CASSLVGWGRDQPQHF.